This paragraph covers one T cell receptor (beta chain) sequence. Antigen: not known. These data belong to a study of CD8+ T cells in alopecia areata. In the study overall: Each of the treated patients was given oral tofacitinib, 5 to 10 mg twice daily, for moderate-to-severe alopecia areata. Notes on the study in general: Persistence during tofacitinib was seen for many expanded lesional clones in scalp and blood.

V dropped 6 bases and J dropped 0 bases, with 12 bases sitting between them. The CDR3 contains 13 residues. Germline-derived CDR1 and CDR2 are SQVTM and ANQGSEA. The sample's treatment: oral pan-JAK inhibitor, 5-10 mg twice daily. Sequencing templates came from extracted RNA that was reverse transcribed into cDNA. Here immunoSEQ multiplex PCR was the method, and the copy in TCRdb shows in-frame clones only, minus some. Among tens of thousands of clones listed, 29% were seen once. V gene TRBV29-1 combines with J gene TRBJ2-7; D not resolved. The sequenced sample was CD8+ T cells sorted from blood, obtained at week 4, from a patient treated with tofacitinib. The source is a human donor with alopecia areata. The CDR3 DNA follows: TGCAGCGTATGGACGGAGAGCTCCTACGAGCAGTACTTC. It codes for CSVWTESSYEQYF.